This passage covers 31 T cell receptor beta chains from one sample sequenced in a study of beta chain features in type 1 diabetes. Their antigens remain unidentified. Overall study results and limits: There was a moderate but significant shortening of TCRB CDR3s in all four CD4+ subsets of Type 1 diabetes patients.

The isolated RNA, all of it, was reverse transcribed, so expressed TCRB transcripts were what got sequenced. Sequenced by immunoSEQ multiplex PCR; TCRdb stores in-frame clones only, minus some. The sample lists about 740,000 clones, 13% occurring once. The sequenced sample consisted of naive CD4+ T cells from blood. These receptors originate from a man aged 18 to 29 with type 1 diabetes.

This clone appeared a few times. The chain carries TRBV27 and TRBJ2-7; no clear D gene. V gave up 5 bases and J gave up 0 bases, with 8 bases separating them. The length of the CDR3 is 13 residues. Germline lookup yields CDR1 MNHEY and CDR2 SMNVEV (reference sequence). The CDR3 nucleotides are TGTGCCAGCAGTCTCACGAGCTCCTACGAGCAGTACTTC. Protein sequence: CASSLTSSYEQYF.

This clone was detected a few times. This sequence joins TRBV19 and TRBJ2-5; D is unresolved. The V gene's germline CDR1 is LNHDA and CDR2 SQIVND (reference sequence). V dropped 5 bases and J dropped 5 bases, with 15 bases sitting between them. There are 14 residues in the CDR3. The CDR3 region has the DNA TGTGCCAGTAGTGGCAGGAGTCTCGGGGAGACCCAGTACTTC. Encoded protein: CASSGRSLGETQYF.

The chain joins TRBV14 to TRBJ2-2; possible D gene TRBD2, 6 bases. V was cut by 4 bases and J by 3 bases, with 9 bases left in between. In germline, CDR1 is SGHDN, CDR2 FVKESK. The CDR3 spans 14 residues. CDR3: CASSPRGHTGELFF. The CDR3 coding sequence is TGTGCCAGCAGCCCGCGGGGCCACACCGGGGAGCTGTTTTTT.

The V gene is TRBV29-1, the J gene TRBJ1-3; D possibly corresponds to TRBD1 (5 bases). This CDR3 region has 13 residues. Germline V gene lookup returns CDR1 SQVTM and CDR2 ANQGSEA. Trimming took 3 bases from V and 4 from J, leaving 10 bases between them. The CDR3 region has the DNA TGCAGCGTTGACCTCGGGGCCGGAAACACCATATATTTT. It translates to CSVDLGAGNTIYF.

For this clone: The junction shows a germline mismatch at one end, possibly a read error. The V and J genes are TRBV7-6 and TRBJ2-7; 7 bases are shared with TRBD1. Per the germline V gene, CDR1 is SGHVS and CDR2 is FNYEAQ. This CDR3 comprises 13 residues. CDR3 in amino acids: CASSHRQGPERYF. As DNA, the CDR3 is TGTGCCAGCAGCCACCGACAGGGACCCGAGCGGTACTTC.

CDR3 sequence reads: CASSRGQGSIPGELFF. The CDR3 DNA reads TGTGCCAGCAGCCGGGGACAGGGCTCGATACCCGGGGAGCTGTTTTTT. V usage is TRBV13 and J usage is TRBJ2-2, with 9 bases fitting TRBD1. Germline CDR1 and CDR2: PRHDT and FYEKMQ (reference sequence). CDR3 size: 16 residues. The trim removed 5 bases at V and 6 bases at J, leaving 10 bases unmatched.

This chain connects TRBV4-1 to TRBJ2-3; 16 nucleotides line up with TRBD2. Germline V gene sequence: CDR1 MGHRA, CDR2 YSYEKL. The CDR3 covers 15 residues. The V and J ends lost 5 bases and 7 bases, in that order; junction bases with no gene match: 3. The CDR3 sequence: CASSTGLAGGYTQYF. CDR3 DNA: TGCGCCAGCAGCACGGGACTAGCGGGGGGGTATACGCAGTATTTT.

The chain employs TRBV2 and TRBJ2-1, with 11 bases fitting TRBD1. Germline CDR1 is SNHLY and CDR2 is FYNNEI. This CDR3 is 14 amino acids long. Trimming at V came to 8 bases and at J to 0 bases, leaving 0 bases not matched to a gene. The CDR3 here is CASGTGGSYNEQFF. The CDR3 nucleotides are TGTGCCAGCGGGACAGGGGGCTCCTACAATGAGCAGTTCTTC.

This clone was found a few times. The chain uses TRBV7-2 and TRBJ2-7; D is perhaps TRBD1 (5 bases). V dropped 2 bases and J dropped 3 bases, with 8 bases sitting between them. In germline, CDR1 is SGHTA, CDR2 FQGNSA. The length of the CDR3 is 13 residues. CDR3 protein: CASSLRQNYEQYF. DNA of the CDR3: TGTGCCAGCAGCTTACGACAGAACTACGAGCAGTACTTC.

The CDR3 reads CSAVRAAAPEAFF. The CDR3, as DNA: TGCAGCGCCGTTAGGGCCGCGGCCCCAGAAGCTTTCTTT. V is TRBV29-1 and J is TRBJ1-1; D is uncertain. V lost 7 bases and J 8 bases, leaving 20 bases between the germline ends. Looked up from germline, CDR1 is SQVTM and CDR2 is ANQGSEA. The CDR3 contains 13 residues.

The genes are TRBV6-5 and TRBJ2-1; 10 positions agree with TRBD2. The CDR3 has 14 amino acids. V lost 7 bases, J lost 6 bases, and 6 bases stayed unmatched. The germline CDR1 and CDR2 sequences are MNHEY and SVGAGI. CDR3 DNA: TGTGCCAGCACCTCATCTAGCGGGGGCAATGAGCAGTTCTTC. This sequence encodes CASTSSSGGNEQFF.

The V and J genes are TRBV30 and TRBJ2-1, with 10 bases lining up with TRBD1. With V trimmed by 3 bases and J by 3 bases, 5 bases remained unmatched. The CDR3 spans 15 residues. The germline V gene has CDR1 GTSNPN and CDR2 SVGIG (reference sequence). CDR3 sequence (DNA): TGTGCCTGGAGCCCCGGACAGGGGGGCTACAATGAGCAGTTCTTC. It specifies CAWSPGQGGYNEQFF.

The V and J genes are TRBV2 and TRBJ1-1, with 9 bases that match TRBD1. Germline V gene sequence: CDR1 SNHLY, CDR2 FYNNEI. This CDR3 contains 16 residues. With 2 bases clipped from V and 6 bases from J, the junction kept 10 bases outside the gene matches. The DNA for the CDR3 is TGTGCCAGCAGTGAATTCGGACAGGGGAACCGGGCTGAAGCTTTCTTT. Its translation is CASSEFGQGNRAEAFF.

A few counts support this clone. The genes are TRBV10-1 and TRBJ2-3, with unresolved D. Germline V gives CDR1 WNHNN, CDR2 SYGVQD (reference sequence). Deletions cut 4 bases from V and 1 base from J, with 6 bases between. The CDR3 covers 13 residues. CDR3: CASSGSGTDTQYF. CDR3 coding DNA: TGCGCCAGCAGTGGCAGCGGCACAGATACGCAGTATTTT.

In its sample, this clone was seen a few times. This chain joins TRBV6-6 and TRBJ1-6; 9 bases align to TRBD1. With V trimmed by 2 bases and J by 9 bases, 5 bases remained unmatched. This CDR3 spans 15 amino acids. Germline CDR1 reads MNHNY; CDR2 reads SVGAGI (reference sequence). CDR3 sequence reads: CASSYLGQGSSPLHF. The CDR3 DNA follows: TGTGCCAGCAGTTACCTGGGACAGGGATCTTCACCCCTCCACTTT.

The rearrangement links TRBV5-1 to TRBJ1-5; TRBD1 matches 7 bases. This CDR3 region has 15 residues. Germline CDR1 reads SGHRS; CDR2 reads YFSETQ. V lost 0 bases, J lost 7 bases, and 7 bases stayed unmatched. CDR3 sequence (DNA): TGCGCCAGCAGCTTGGGACAGGGATCCCAACAGCCCCAGCATTTT. It specifies CASSLGQGSQQPQHF.

This clone was counted only a few times. The V gene is TRBV2, the J gene TRBJ1-1, with 8 bases that match TRBD1. This CDR3 contains 14 residues. Germline V gene lookup returns CDR1 SNHLY and CDR2 FYNNEI. The trim removed 4 bases at V and 1 base at J, leaving 2 bases unmatched. DNA of the CDR3: TGTGCCAGCAGTGGACAGGGGAAGAACACTGAAGCTTTCTTT. Residues: CASSGQGKNTEAFF.

This clone was counted a few times. The genes are TRBV30 and TRBJ1-3; possibly TRBD1 for D (5 bases). Germline V gene sequence: CDR1 GTSNPN, CDR2 SVGIG (reference sequence). V was cut by 3 bases and J by 1 base, with 7 bases left in between. This CDR3 has 13 amino acids. CDR3 sequence (DNA): TGTGCCTGGAGCGGGGCGTCTGGAAACACCATATATTTT. Amino acid sequence: CAWSGASGNTIYF. The complete variable domain, with remaining parts taken from reference TRBV30 and TRBJ1-3, reads SQTIHQWPATLVQPVGSPLSLECTVEGTSNPNLYWYRQAAGRGLQLLFYSVGIGQISSEVPQNLSASRPQDRQFILSSKKLLLSDSGFYLCAWSGASGNTIYFGEGSWLTVV.

Regarding this clone: The identical CDR3 is also encoded by other nucleotide sequences in the sample. CDR3 amino acids: CAWSVLRNTIYF. CDR3 in DNA: TGTGCCTGGAGTGTATTGAGAAACACCATATATTTT. The chain is built from TRBV30 and TRBJ1-3, with D unresolved. The V and J ends lost 0 bases and 5 bases respectively, with 5 bases between them. This CDR3 contains 12 residues. Germline V gene lookup returns CDR1 GTSNPN and CDR2 SVGIG (reference sequence).

A few counts support this clone. The identical CDR3 is also encoded by other nucleotide sequences in the sample. The gene calls are TRBV10-1 and TRBJ2-2; the D gene is possibly TRBD1 (5 bases). The V end lost 3 bases, the J end lost 0 bases, and 5 bases lay between the germline ends. From germline, CDR1 is WNHNN and CDR2 SYGVQD (reference sequence). The CDR3 is 14 residues long. The CDR3 nucleotides are TGCGCCAGCAGTGAAGGGGCGAACACCGGGGAGCTGTTTTTT. Translated, it gives CASSEGANTGELFF.

In this sample, this clone turned up a few times. V gene TRBV30 combines with J gene TRBJ1-4, with D tentatively TRBD1 (6 bases). Trimming pared 0 bases from V and 8 bases from J, leaving 16 bases between. The CDR3 has 15 residues. Germline lookup yields CDR1 GTSNPN and CDR2 SVGIG (reference sequence). CDR3 nucleotide sequence: TGTGCCTGGAGTGTACAGGGTGCGCTGCTCGAAAAACTGTTTTTT. As protein: CAWSVQGALLEKLFF.

This clone was observed a few times. This chain joins TRBV20-1 and TRBJ2-7, with D perhaps matching TRBD2 (5 bases). V was cut by 4 bases and J by 3 bases, with 7 bases left in between. Germline assignment: CDR1 DFQATT and CDR2 SNEGSKA (reference sequence). CDR3 size: 11 residues. The CDR3 nucleotides are TGCAGTGCTAACGACTACTACGAGCAGTACTTC. Its protein product is CSANDYYEQYF.

This clone was observed a handful of times. The rearrangement links TRBV5-6 to TRBJ1-2; D is perhaps TRBD1 (6 bases). Germline-derived CDR1 and CDR2 are SGHDT and YYEEEE. Trimming left V 2 bases short and J 2 bases short, with 7 bases between. The CDR3 has 13 residues. The CDR3 spells CASSFTGNYGYTF. The CDR3 DNA follows: TGTGCCAGCAGCTTTACAGGGAACTATGGCTACACCTTC.

This chain connects TRBV6-6 to TRBJ2-3; D not certain. CDR1 is MNHNY, CDR2 SVGAGI, per germline (reference sequence). Between the trimmed V and J ends, which lost 4 bases and 0 bases, there was a span of 2 bases. The CDR3 totals 12 residues. CDR3 protein: CASSFSTDTQYF. For the CDR3, the DNA is TGTGCCAGCAGTTTTAGCACAGATACGCAGTATTTT.

This rearrangement joins TRBV4-1 to TRBJ1-1; 8 positions match TRBD1. CDR1 and CDR2 from the germline V gene are MGHRA and YSYEKL. V shed 0 bases, J shed 4 bases, and the junction held 1 base outside the gene matches. The CDR3 length is 14 residues. The chain's CDR3 is CASSQEDRGTEAFF. DNA for the CDR3: TGCGCCAGCAGCCAAGAAGACAGGGGCACTGAAGCTTTCTTT.

This clone was counted between two and nine times. V gene TRBV5-1 combines with J gene TRBJ1-4; no firm D call. The CDR3 extends over 16 amino acids. V shed 2 bases and J shed 5 bases, with 16 bases lying between them. CDR1 and CDR2 from the germline V gene are SGHRS and YFSETQ. The CDR3 region is CASSLSGRQENEKLFF. In DNA form, the CDR3 reads TGCGCCAGCAGCTTAAGCGGACGTCAGGAAAATGAAAAACTGTTTTTT. The whole variable domain, remainder taken from reference TRBV5-1 and TRBJ1-4, is KAGVTQTPRYLIKTRGQQVTLSCSPISGHRSVSWYQQTPGQGLQFLFEYFSETQRNKGNFPGRFSGRQFSNSRSEMNVSTLELGDSALYLCASSLSGRQENEKLFFGSGTQLSVL.

The J gene is TRBJ2-3, the V gene TRBV7-6, with D unresolved. With 5 bases removed from V and 4 bases from J, the gap between germline ends came to 7 bases. Per germline, CDR1 SGHVS and CDR2 FNYEAQ. The length of the CDR3 is 12 residues. This CDR3 is CASSPGADTQYF. In nucleotides, the CDR3 is TGTGCCAGCAGCCCTGGGGCAGATACGCAGTATTTT. Filled out from reference TRBV7-6 and TRBJ2-3, the complete variable domain reads GAGVSQSPRYKVTKRGQDVALRCDPISGHVSLYWYRQALGQGPEFLTYFNYEAQQDKSGLPNDRFSAERPEGSISTLTIQRTEQRDSAMYRCASSPGADTQYFGPGTRLTVL.

V usage is TRBV27 and J usage is TRBJ1-5, with D uncertain. V was trimmed by 5 bases and J by 4 bases, leaving 9 bases between them. This CDR3 is 13 amino acids long. In germline, CDR1 is MNHEY, CDR2 SMNVEV (reference sequence). The CDR3 nucleotides are TGTGCCAGCAGTCCTTACGGGAATCAGCCCCAGCATTTT. Translating gives CASSPYGNQPQHF.

The chain has TRBV6-6 and TRBJ1-1; D gene uncertain. Germline values: CDR1 MNHNY, CDR2 SVGAGI (reference sequence). The CDR3 has 16 residues. The V and J ends lost 4 bases and 7 bases respectively, with 22 bases between them. The CDR3 region has the DNA TGTGCCAGCAGTTCCCACGCCAAAGCAACCCAGGTTGAAGCTTTCTTT. As protein: CASSSHAKATQVEAFF.

The chain carries TRBV18 and TRBJ2-1; D is tentatively TRBD1 or TRBD2 (5 bases each). Germline assignment: CDR1 KGHSH and CDR2 LQKENI. CDR3 size: 13 residues. Between the trimmed V and J ends, which lost 4 bases and 7 bases, there was a span of 11 bases. CDR3 residues: CASSLGPPNEQFF. CDR3 in DNA: TGTGCCAGCTCACTGGGACCGCCGAATGAGCAGTTCTTC.

This chain's CDR3 is CASSLLGEGLYEQYF. CDR3 in DNA: TGTGCCAGCAGTTTATTAGGGGAGGGGCTCTACGAGCAGTACTTC. The chain recombines TRBV28 with TRBJ2-7; 7 bases line up with TRBD2. The V and J ends lost 1 base and 3 bases, in that order; junction bases with no gene match: 6. The CDR3 is 15 residues long. CDR1 MDHEN and CDR2 SYDVKM come from the germline V gene.